This TCR beta chain derives from a study of beta chain features in type 1 diabetes. Looking at the study overall: Across the samples, some 99 million sorted cells were examined in total.

A word on this clone: Antigen specificity is unknown.

Expressed TCRB transcripts were sequenced because the isolated RNA had all been reverse transcribed beforehand. This table comes from immunoSEQ multiplex PCR, and its TCRdb copy is limited to in-frame clones, with some not included. The sample consists of under 450,000 clones, around 14% of them appearing once. Via the markers CD45RO/CCR7/CD25/CD127/CD95/CD27, stem cell-like memory, regulatory, central memory and naive CD4+ cells were sorted. This CDR3 comprises 15 residues. Trimming took off 0 bases at V and 1 base at J, with 7 bases between the two ends. CDR1 and CDR2 (germline): MNHEY, SMNVEV (reference sequence). Study outcomes and limitations: Although PCR might favor shorter templates, it would do so equally in patients and controls. There was no resolution here of whether HLA type influences TCRB rearrangement.

Sequencing used naive CD4+ T cells from blood. The clonotype was recovered from a man between 25 and 39 years old in good health. J is TRBJ1-5 and V is TRBV27; D is ambiguous. As DNA, the CDR3 is TGTGCCAGCAGTTTATCGAAAGGGAGCAATCAGCCCCAGCATTTT. Protein sequence: CASSLSKGSNQPQHF.